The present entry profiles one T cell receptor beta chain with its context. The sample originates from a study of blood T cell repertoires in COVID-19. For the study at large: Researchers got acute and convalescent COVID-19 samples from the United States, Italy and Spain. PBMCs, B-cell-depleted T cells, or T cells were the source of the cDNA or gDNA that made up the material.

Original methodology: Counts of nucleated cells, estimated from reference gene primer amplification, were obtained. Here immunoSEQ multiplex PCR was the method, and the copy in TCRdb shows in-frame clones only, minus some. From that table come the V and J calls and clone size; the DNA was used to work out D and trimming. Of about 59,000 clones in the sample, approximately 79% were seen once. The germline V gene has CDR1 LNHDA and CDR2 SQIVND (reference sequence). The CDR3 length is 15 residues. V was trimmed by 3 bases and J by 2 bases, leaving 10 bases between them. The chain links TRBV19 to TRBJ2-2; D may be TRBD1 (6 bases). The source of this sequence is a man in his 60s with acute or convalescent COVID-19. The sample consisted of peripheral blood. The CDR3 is CASSIRGGNTGELFF. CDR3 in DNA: TGTGCCAGTAGTATCCGTGGGGGCAACACCGGGGAGCTGTTTTTT.